This T cell receptor (beta chain) derives from a study of blood T cell repertoires in COVID-19. Study information: The United States, Italy and Spain supplied acute and convalescent COVID-19 samples.

From germline, CDR1 is SGDLS and CDR2 YYNGEE. This CDR3 spans 15 amino acids. V gave up 4 bases and J gave up 5 bases, with 18 bases separating them. The repertoire was sequenced with immunoSEQ multiplex PCR; TCRdb's copy has only in-frame clones and lacks some. The sample records about 230,000 clones, roughly 76% being singletons. This clone was picked up a small number of times. The sequencing sample was made of peripheral blood. The chain combines TRBV9 with TRBJ1-1; D call uncertain. This receptor was identified in a woman aged 80 or over with COVID-19, enrolled during active disease. CDR3 nucleotide sequence: TGTGCCAGCAGCCCGCTTGGGGTTACGGGGACTGAAGCTTTCTTT. Translation gives CASSPLGVTGTEAFF.